This T cell receptor beta chain emerged from a study of ipilimumab plus nivolumab after autologous stem cell transplantation (dated by TCRdb to the early 2020s). Some background on the complete study: Trial patients received a median of about 5 ipilimumab doses and fewer than 10 nivolumab doses. The DLBCL cohort included primary refractory and relapsed disease, with 18-month progression-free survival of roughly 86% and 30% respectively. Patients in the trial were undergoing autologous transplant and had high-risk diffuse large B cell lymphoma, mature T cell lymphoma, or multiple myeloma. The intent-to-treat population of the trial consisted of some 40 patients.

The protocol used for the library was the immunoSEQ multiplex PCR assay. The clones in this table, taken by TCRdb from immuneACCESS, are in-frame only. Not every clone is retained; where verified, under half of the shortfall comes from an unresolved V gene, and the cause of the rest is unknown. The sample yields roughly 16,000 clones; 79% were counted once. The top ten hold less than 40% of the sample. Concerning this clone itself: The specificity of this receptor is unknown. Base quality data are lacking; no much larger clone is found one base away.

Ipilimumab was given at 1 mg/kg intravenously on day 1 of selected weeks, and checkpoint therapy started 14 to 28 days after autologous transplant. Nivolumab was given at 3 mg/kg intravenously on day 1 of weeks 1, 4, 7, 10, and every two weeks through week 26. This Phase Ib clinical trial tested ipilimumab plus nivolumab, a combined checkpoint inhibition, as consolidation after autologous stem cell transplantation. Here is what the overall study found, with its caveats: The authors stated that profiles of the T cell receptor repertoire, regulatory T cell phenotype and gut microbiota provided a biologic rationale for studying this approach further. Combined checkpoint inhibition as post-transplant consolidation was concluded by the authors to appear tolerable.

The CDR3 spans 15 residues, from the cysteine through the phenylalanine. Only the CDR3 region is kept as DNA, spanning 45 bases read in frame from base 1. V ends up 2 bases short and J 2 bases short, with an unmatched junction base count of 5. The CDR1 and CDR2 encoded by the germline V gene are LGHNT and FRNRAP. The specimen was PBMCs, collected in a trial of ipilimumab plus nivolumab as post-transplant consolidation. The sequence links TRBV12-5 to TRBJ2-5, with 7 bases matching TRBD2. This clonotype was obtained from a male donor with diffuse large B-cell lymphoma. The DNA is as follows: TGTGCTAGTGGTTTGTACGGACTAGTGCAAGAGACCCAGTACTTC. Its translation is CASGLYGLVQETQYF.